These T cell receptor beta chains were read from a single sample in a study of T cells in Graves' hyperthyroidism and ophthalmopathy. MiXCR was run by TCRdb on the multiplex PCR reads, yielding one entry per CDR3 protein. The sample lists about 710,000 distinct CDR3 sequences; 16% were seen once. Source material: blood. Receptors originate from a man younger than 35 with Graves' hyperthyroidism. Each CDR3 is given with its conserved first and last residue. A D gene is named only where the DNA matches it firmly. Some rows have no size entry. The others give once, few or many, or a class for an expanded clone.

D	size	V	J	CDR3	DNA
NA	few	TRBV3-1	TRBJ2-3	CASSQEGGTDTQYF	TGTGCCAGCAGCCAAGAGGGGGGCACAGATACGCAGTATTTT
NA	many	TRBV2	TRBJ2-7	CASSEGQVGLGRFYEQYF	TGTGCCAGCAGTGAAGGACAGGTGGGCCTGGGGAGATTTTACGAGCAGTACTTC
NA	many	TRBV12-3/TRBV12-4	TRBJ2-3	CASSLRLAYTQYF	TGTGCCAGCAGTCTCAGACTGGCTTATACGCAGTATTTT
NA	many	TRBV2	TRBJ2-1	CASTGDRSYNEQFF	TGTGCCAGCACTGGGGACCGTTCCTACAATGAGCAGTTCTTC
NA	many	TRBV12-3/TRBV12-4	TRBJ2-5	CASTPRVGGRETQYF	TGTGCCAGCACCCCCCGCGTGGGGGGCAGGGAGACCCAGTACTTC
NA	many	TRBV7-9	TRBJ2-7	CASKGLTTYEQYF	TGTGCCAGCAAGGGACTGACCACCTACGAGCAGTACTTC
TRBD1	NA	TRBV9	TRBJ2-7	CASSTGTGAGYTYEQYF	TGTGCCAGCAGCACCGGGACAGGGGCCGGATACACCTACGAGCAGTACTTC
TRBD2	many	TRBV11-2	TRBJ2-7	CASSLTTSGRAYEQYF	TGTGCCAGCAGCTTAACCACTAGCGGGAGGGCCTACGAGCAGTACTTC
NA	NA	TRBV19	TRBJ2-5	CASSIEDPAETQYF	TGTGCCAGTAGTATAGAAGACCCGGCGGAGACCCAGTACTTC
TRBD2	NA	TRBV19	TRBJ2-1	CASSNQAGTSGDSSYNEQFF	TGTGCCAGTAGTAATCAAGCCGGGACTAGCGGGGATAGCTCCTACAATGAGCAGTTCTTC
TRBD2	NA	TRBV12-3/TRBV12-4	TRBJ2-5	CASSRRGAKETQYF	TGTGCCAGCAGCCGGCGGGGGGCTAAGGAGACCCAGTACTTC
TRBD2	many	TRBV10-3	TRBJ2-1	CAISAPLAGGDNEQFF	TGTGCCATCAGCGCTCCTCTAGCGGGAGGTGACAATGAGCAGTTCTTC
TRBD2	NA	TRBV19	TRBJ2-1	CASSGLAGSEKQFF	TGTGCCAGCTCGGGACTAGCGGGCTCGGAGAAGCAGTTCTTC
TRBD1	NA	TRBV5-1	TRBJ2-4	CASSLVGGAAIQYF	TGCGCCAGCAGCTTGGTAGGGGGCGCAGCCATTCAGTACTTC
TRBD1	few	TRBV24-1	TRBJ2-2	CATTPGQGGTGGLFF	TGTGCCACCACGCCGGGACAGGGTGGCACCGGGGGGCTGTTTTTT
NA	few	TRBV24-1	TRBJ2-2	CATSLGVSNTGELFF	TGTGCCACCAGTCTCGGAGTTTCGAACACCGGGGAGCTGTTTTTT
NA	NA	TRBV2	TRBJ2-1	CASTPRGVVGNEQFF	TGTGCCAGCACCCCCCGCGGTGTAGTGGGCAATGAGCAGTTCTTC
NA	few	TRBV4-1	TRBJ2-1	CASSQITNNEQFF	TGCGCCAGCAGCCAAATAACCAACAATGAGCAGTTCTTC
NA	NA	TRBV6-2/TRBV6-3	TRBJ2-6	CASSKRSSGANVLTF	TGTGCCAGCAGTAAACGTAGCTCTGGGGCCAACGTCCTGACTTTC
TRBD2	NA	TRBV14	TRBJ2-7	CASSQWTSGSYEQYF	TGTGCCAGCAGCCAGTGGACTAGCGGGAGTTACGAGCAGTACTTC
NA	many	TRBV6-2/TRBV6-3	TRBJ1-1	CASTVYREATEAFF	TGTGCCAGCACCGTATACAGGGAGGCCACTGAAGCTTTCTTT
TRBD2	many	TRBV12-3/TRBV12-4	TRBJ2-7	CASSFLSGRSSYEQYF	TGTGCCAGCAGTTTTTTGAGCGGGAGGTCCTCCTACGAGCAGTACTTC
NA	NA	TRBV7-3	TRBJ2-5	CASSPGGWLQETQYF	TGTGCCAGCAGCCCAGGGGGGTGGCTCCAAGAGACCCAGTACTTC
NA	many	TRBV27	TRBJ2-7	CASSLYTGSSYEQYF	TGTGCCAGCAGTTTATATACAGGGAGCTCCTACGAGCAGTACTTC
NA	few	TRBV19	TRBJ1-1	CASSERVLDTEAFF	TGTGCCAGTAGTGAGAGGGTACTGGACACTGAAGCTTTCTTT
NA	NA	TRBV11-2	TRBJ2-5	CASSRSGEETQYF	TGTGCCAGCAGCCGATCAGGGGAAGAGACCCAGTACTTC
NA	many	TRBV20-1	TRBJ2-7	CSAEGGIRYEQYF	TGCAGTGCCGAGGGGGGAATTCGGTACGAGCAGTACTTC
NA	many	TRBV7-8	TRBJ2-2	CASSPNTLLNTGELFF	TGTGCCAGCAGCCCCAACACCCTTCTAAACACCGGGGAGCTGTTTTTT
TRBD2	NA	TRBV11-1	TRBJ2-7	CASSLEARQTSGRVYEQYF	TGTGCCAGCAGCTTAGAGGCCCGTCAAACTAGCGGGAGGGTCTACGAGCAGTACTTC
NA	NA	TRBV12-5	TRBJ2-1	CASGLELADEQFF	TGTGCTAGTGGTTTGGAATTAGCAGATGAGCAGTTCTTC
NA	few	TRBV7-9	TRBJ1-6	CASSLQGPLHF	TGTGCCAGCAGCTTACAGGGTCCCCTCCACTTT
NA	NA	TRBV19	TRBJ1-1	CASFEGWTEAFF	TGTGCCAGTTTTGAGGGGTGGACTGAAGCTTTCTTT
TRBD1	many	TRBV18	TRBJ1-2	CASSTYTGETANYGYTF	TGTGCCAGCTCAACATATACAGGGGAAACGGCTAACTATGGCTACACCTTC
TRBD1	many	TRBV12-3/TRBV12-4	TRBJ2-7	CASNLGQGFSYEQYF	TGTGCCAGCAACCTGGGACAGGGGTTCTCCTACGAGCAGTACTTC
NA	few	TRBV30	TRBJ1-1	CAWSVWGGNTEAFF	TGTGCCTGGAGTGTATGGGGAGGGAACACTGAAGCTTTCTTT
NA	NA	TRBV20-1	TRBJ2-1	CSARDPAGPSYNEQFF	TGCAGTGCTAGAGATCCTGCAGGGCCCTCCTACAATGAGCAGTTCTTC
TRBD1	many	TRBV7-6	TRBJ2-7	CASSQGQGDSYEQYF	TGTGCCAGCAGCCAGGGACAGGGGGACTCCTACGAGCAGTACTTC
TRBD1	many	TRBV2	TRBJ2-6	CAGGQGFSGANVLTF	TGTGCCGGTGGACAGGGTTTCTCTGGGGCCAACGTCCTGACTTTC
NA	NA	TRBV5-5	TRBJ2-2	CASSLVWGMAGELFF	TGTGCCAGCAGCTTGGTTTGGGGTATGGCCGGGGAGCTGTTTTTT
NA	NA	TRBV6-1	TRBJ1-1	CATGRTEAFF	TGTGCCACCGGGAGGACTGAAGCTTTCTTT
NA	few	TRBV20-1	TRBJ1-1	CSARESQITEAFF	TGCAGTGCTAGAGAATCGCAGATCACTGAAGCTTTCTTT
NA	many	TRBV3-1	TRBJ2-1	CASSQETGRGPYNEQFF	TGTGCCAGCAGCCAAGAAACGGGCAGGGGCCCCTACAATGAGCAGTTCTTC
TRBD2	few	TRBV19	TRBJ2-3	CASSITGGGADTQYF	TGTGCCAGTAGTATCACGGGGGGGGGTGCAGATACGCAGTATTTT
NA	many	TRBV5-8	TRBJ1-5	CASSYQGNQPQHF	TGTGCCAGCAGCTATCAGGGTAATCAGCCCCAGCATTTT
NA	many	TRBV20-1	TRBJ2-5	CSQIVGSETQYF	TGCAGCCAAATAGTAGGCTCAGAGACCCAGTACTTC
TRBD2	many	TRBV27	TRBJ2-1	CASSSPGRVSYNEQFF	TGTGCCAGCAGTTCACCCGGGAGGGTCTCCTACAATGAGCAGTTCTTC
TRBD2	few	TRBV6-1	TRBJ2-1	CASSILAGGPLNEQFF	TGTGCCAGCAGTATTTTAGCGGGAGGGCCGCTCAATGAGCAGTTCTTC
TRBD1	NA	TRBV12-3/TRBV12-4	TRBJ1-1	CASSPGDRGRVMNTEAFF	TGTGCCAGCAGTCCCGGGGACAGGGGGCGGGTTATGAACACTGAAGCTTTCTTT
NA	NA	TRBV6-1	TRBJ2-1	CASSYVPLGNEQFF	TGTGCCAGCAGTTATGTCCCCCTGGGCAATGAGCAGTTCTTC
NA	NA	TRBV7-2	TRBJ2-7	CPSSLGQGGYEQYF	TGTCCCAGCAGCTTAGGGCAGGGAGGCTACGAGCAGTACTTC
TRBD2	many	TRBV28	TRBJ2-1	CASRSSSGRPLSSYNEQFF	TGTGCCAGCCGTTCTTCTAGCGGGAGGCCACTTAGCTCCTACAATGAGCAGTTCTTC
NA	few	TRBV3-1	TRBJ1-2	CASTQGRQRGYTF	TGTGCCAGCACCCAGGGGAGACAGAGAGGCTACACCTTC
NA	NA	TRBV19	TRBJ1-2	CASSRRGPLEGYTF	TGTGCCAGTAGTCGTCGCGGCCCTTTGGAGGGCTACACCTTC
NA	many	TRBV12-3/TRBV12-4	TRBJ2-2	CASSPTGWGSTGELFF	TGTGCCAGCAGTCCTACAGGGTGGGGCTCCACCGGGGAGCTGTTTTTT
TRBD1	many	TRBV6-2/TRBV6-3	TRBJ2-5	CASRGPTQYF	TGTGCCAGTAGGGGGCCGACCCAGTACTTC